A selection of T cell receptor beta chains follows, all from one sample in a study of OX40 agonist ivuxolimab in advanced cancers. The data were produced by immunoSEQ multiplex PCR, yet TCRdb's version contains in-frame clones alone and is incomplete. This sample has roughly 69,000 clones, with roughly nine tenths found just once. Material: CD4+ or CD8+ T cells sorted from blood, obtained in a trial of the OX40 agonist ivuxolimab. The origin of the receptors is an adult with an advanced solid tumor such as melanoma, head and neck, liver or kidney cancer. CDR3s include the opening cysteine and the closing phenylalanine or tryptophan. The D gene is left open where the match is weak. For some rows the clone size is stated as once, few or many, or as a class when expanded; others skip it.

clone_size	d_call	j_call	v_call	cdr3_nt	cdr3_aa
once	TRBD1	TRBJ2-7	TRBV4-1	TGCGCCAGCAGCCAACTTACAGGGGTCCCCTCCTACGAGCAGTACTTC	CASSQLTGVPSYEQYF
NA	NA	TRBJ1-5	TRBV27	TGTGCCAGCAGTTTATCAGGCTCAACTAGCAATCAGCCCCAGCATTTT	CASSLSGSTSNQPQHF
NA	TRBD1	TRBJ2-5	TRBV27	TGTGCCAGCAGTTTAGGCACAGGGGGGGAGACCCAGTACTTC	CASSLGTGGETQYF
NA	NA	TRBJ1-2	TRBV7-7	TGTGCTAGCAGCTTAGTGAGGCAGGGGCGATGCAGCTACACCTTC	CASSLVRQGRCSYTF
NA	TRBD2	TRBJ2-7	TRBV7-9	TGTGCCAGCAGCTTGGTTGGACTAGCGGATTACGAGCAGTACTTC	CASSLVGLADYEQYF
NA	NA	TRBJ2-2	TRBV21-1	TGTGCCAGCAGCACACCGAACTGGGCCAGGAACACCGGGGAGCTGTTTTTT	CASSTPNWARNTGELFF
once	TRBD1	TRBJ2-1	TRBV27	TGTGCCAGCAGTTCAGGGGGCCTTGAGCAGTTCTTC	CASSSGGLEQFF
NA	NA	TRBJ2-5	TRBV21-1	TGTGCCAGCAGGGCCAAGTCCAGACACAATGCCGGAATGTGGGAGACCCAGTACTTC	CASRAKSRHNAGMWETQYF
NA	NA	TRBJ2-5	TRBV5-6	TGTGCCAGCAGCCCGGGACACGGCGGGGCCCAGTACTTC	CASSPGHGGAQYF
once	TRBD1	TRBJ1-4	TRBV7-8	TGTGCCAGCAGCGGCGCGGGACAGGGATCCCTTGGTTCTGAAAAACTGTTTTTT	CASSGAGQGSLGSEKLFF
NA	TRBD1	TRBJ1-5	TRBV5-1	TGCGCCAGCAGTCAGGGGGTTGGCAGCAATCAGCCCCAGCATTTT	CASSQGVGSNQPQHF
NA	NA	TRBJ2-3	TRBV5-1	TGCGCCAGCAGCCCGGGACGTCGCATCACAGATACGCAGTATTTT	CASSPGRRITDTQYF
NA	NA	TRBJ2-2	TRBV19	TGTGCCAGTAGTATAGAAGCCCGCGGGGAGCTGTTTTTT	CASSIEARGELFF
NA	NA	TRBJ2-1	TRBV28	TGTGCCAGCAGTTTTGGTTGGGAGGCGAATGAGCAGTTCTTC	CASSFGWEANEQFF
NA	TRBD2	TRBJ2-5	TRBV7-8	TGTGCCAGCAGCTCGAGGACTAGCGGGAGCTTGGAGACCCAGTACTTC	CASSSRTSGSLETQYF
NA	NA	TRBJ2-7	TRBV6-1	TGTGCCAGCAGTGAAGCGGAGGGGGTCTACGAGCAGTACTTC	CASSEAEGVYEQYF
NA	NA	TRBJ2-7	TRBV19	TGTGCCAGTAGTAAGGGCTCCTACGAGCAGTACTTC	CASSKGSYEQYF
NA	TRBD1	TRBJ2-1	TRBV30	TGTGCCTGGAGTTCAGCCAGGGGGCATGAGCAGTTCTTC	CAWSSARGHEQFF
NA	NA	TRBJ2-7	TRBV5-1	TGCGCCAGCAGCCCCCAGGGCGCCTCCTACGAGCAGTACTTC	CASSPQGASYEQYF
NA	TRBD1	TRBJ2-7	TRBV6-5	TGTGCCAGCAGTTACTCGGGGACAGGGGGGTACGAGCAGTACTTC	CASSYSGTGGYEQYF
NA	TRBD1	TRBJ1-3	TRBV18	TGTGCCAGCTCCATAGCAGGACAGGGGCACTCTGGAAACACCATATATTTT	CASSIAGQGHSGNTIYF
NA	TRBD1	TRBJ2-7	TRBV4-2	TGTGCCAGCAGCCAAGAAACCGGACAGGGTTCACGGGAGTACTTC	CASSQETGQGSREYF
NA	NA	TRBJ1-2	TRBV7-9	TGTGCCAGCAGCCGTCCGGAACAGGGCTATGGCTACACCTTC	CASSRPEQGYGYTF
NA	TRBD1	TRBJ1-2	TRBV5-4	TGTGCCAGCAGCTTACCGGGACAGGGTGGCTATGGCTACACCTTC	CASSLPGQGGYGYTF
NA	TRBD1	TRBJ2-7	TRBV19	TGTGCCAGTAGTACCGGGACAGGATCCTACGAGCAGTACTTC	CASSTGTGSYEQYF
once	TRBD2	TRBJ2-2	TRBV5-6	TGTGCCAGCAGCTTGGGGTTTAGCGGGAGAGGCACCGGGGAGCTGTTTTTT	CASSLGFSGRGTGELFF
once	NA	TRBJ2-1	TRBV30	TGTGCCTGGAGTGTCGGGTCAGGGTTGGATGAGCAGTTCTTC	CAWSVGSGLDEQFF
NA	NA	TRBJ2-1	TRBV2	TGTGCCAGCAGTCCGCAAGGGACTCAGGAGCAGTTCTTC	CASSPQGTQEQFF
NA	NA	TRBJ2-6	TRBV2	TGTGCCAGCAGACCCCCAAGGGGAGGTAGGGCCAACGTCCTGACTTTC	CASRPPRGGRANVLTF
once	NA	TRBJ1-5	TRBV27	TGTGCCAGCAGCCGAAAGGGTCGCAATCAGCCCCAGCATTTT	CASSRKGRNQPQHF
NA	TRBD2	TRBJ2-5	TRBV7-9	TGTGCCAGCAGCGCGAGACTAGCGGGAGGCCTTAGAGAGACCCAGTACTTC	CASSARLAGGLRETQYF
NA	NA	TRBJ1-1	TRBV9	TGTGCCAGCAGCCCAGGGCCGAAAACTGAAGCTTTCTTT	CASSPGPKTEAFF
NA	NA	TRBJ1-1	TRBV9	TGTGCCAGCAGCGTAGCTGGAGGGTATGAGGCTTTCTTT	CASSVAGGYEAFF
once	NA	TRBJ1-2	TRBV6-1	TGTGCCAGCAGTGAAGCGGGAGGGAATATCGGCTACACCTTC	CASSEAGGNIGYTF
NA	NA	TRBJ1-5	TRBV6-5	TGTGCCAGCAGTTACACGGGCGGGCAGCCCCAGCATTTT	CASSYTGGQPQHF
NA	NA	TRBJ2-1	TRBV29-1	TGCAGCGCTACCGCGACATACTACAATGAGCAGTTCTTC	CSATATYYNEQFF
NA	NA	TRBJ1-3	TRBV30	TGTGCCTGGAGTGTAGGGGGATTCTCTGGAAACACCATATATTTT	CAWSVGGFSGNTIYF
NA	NA	TRBJ2-1	TRBV29-1	TGCAGCGCTAGTCTGGGGGGCGGTGAGCAGTTCTTC	CSASLGGGEQFF
NA	TRBD2	TRBJ2-7	TRBV4-1	TGCGCCAGCAGCCAAGTGTTCGGGACTAGCGAATACGAGCAGTACTTC	CASSQVFGTSEYEQYF
NA	NA	TRBJ2-4	TRBV29-1	TGCAGCGTTGAAGAGGCAGGGGTGGCCAAAAACATTCAGTACTTC	CSVEEAGVAKNIQYF
once	NA	TRBJ2-7	TRBV14	TGTGCCAGCAGCCTAATGGGCGAGCAGTACTTC	CASSLMGEQYF
NA	NA	TRBJ2-7	TRBV19	TGTGCCAGTAGTAGGCGCGGGGACGGACCCTACGAGCAGTACTTC	CASSRRGDGPYEQYF
NA	NA	TRBJ2-7	TRBV30	TGTGCCTGGGACTCCGGTCGCAAGCAGTACTTC	CAWDSGRKQYF
NA	NA	TRBJ1-1	TRBV7-2	TGTGCCAGCAGCTTAGACCGACAACGCACTGAAGCTTTCTTT	CASSLDRQRTEAFF
NA	TRBD2	TRBJ2-2	TRBV13	TGTGCCAGCAGCTTAAGGGCTTTAGCGGGAGAGGCCGGGGAGCTGTTTTTT	CASSLRALAGEAGELFF
NA	TRBD2	TRBJ2-3	TRBV5-4	TGTGCCAGCAGCTTGGGACTAGCGGGTCTTGACACAGATACGCAGTATTTT	CASSLGLAGLDTDTQYF